The subject of this entry is one TCR beta chain. The antigen it binds to is not known. No base quality values were provided; no much bigger clone lies one nucleotide off. This sample was taken from a study of blood T cells in healthy people across ages (dated by TCRdb to 2014 to 2015). Background for the entire study: In model experiments, roughly one uniquely barcoded TCR beta cDNA molecule per two T cells was captured by template switching. The donors were divided into four age groups: young (average approximately 16 years), middle-aged (approximately 41), aged (roughly 66) and long-lived (roughly 82). The study measured age-related changes in TCR beta repertoire diversity using deep sequencing normalized with unique cDNA molecular identifiers. The study analyzed two additional independent replicas of 1 million unique cDNA reads from the same blood draw for two donors, one aged 18 to 30 and one aged 80 or older. Beyond this particular receptor, the publication reports: Observed TCR beta diversity correlated strongly with the percentage of naive T cells measured by flow cytometry. Since profiling was done on bulk unsorted PBMCs, naive and antigen-experienced compartments could not be conclusively compared. Donor CMV infection status was unknown, potentially confounding age-related changes in expanded clonotypes. Compared with the aged group, the long-lived group had more naive CD4+ T cells, fewer expanded clones and increased TCR diversity, a pattern suggesting age selection. Estimates of total diversity based on one million sequenced T cells were regarded as lower bounds and as underestimates. As age increased, observed TCR beta diversity per million T cells dropped in a roughly linear way, and a significant reduction was already evident by age 40.

The trim is 0 bases for V and 5 bases for J, with a gap of 12 bases between the germline ends. The germline V gene yields SGHRS for CDR1 and YFSETQ for CDR2. The CDR3 spans 14 residues, from the cysteine through the phenylalanine. Solely the CDR3 DNA is kept, with 42 bases framed from the first base. The 40 or so donors, aged about 6 to 100 years, were systemically healthy Caucasian individuals from Russia. Each donor gave 8 to 10 milliliters of peripheral blood, drawn into EDTA-treated Vacutainer tubes. PBMCs were isolated by Ficoll-Paque density-gradient centrifugation, with at least 7 million obtained per sample. Trizol reagent was used to extract total RNA from the PBMCs, yielding at least 5.5 micrograms per sample. For every donor, flow cytometry on a PBMC aliquot measured the percentage of naive CD45RAhigh/CD27high T cells. The library relied on 5' RACE. Sequenced on an Illumina HiSeq 2500. A second PCR of roughly 7 to 12 cycles was run with a J-beta primer mix and a sample-barcoded 5' primer. Each TCR beta cDNA molecule received a unique molecular identifier from a template-switch 5' adaptor carrying 12 random nucleotides. Each sample yielded at least 3 million CDR3-containing paired-end reads. All of the RNA was converted into first-strand cDNA using the Mint cDNA synthesis kit, with a TRBC-specific oligonucleotide serving as the primer. All cDNA was treated with uracil-DNA glycosylase and then went through a first 18-cycle PCR with the universal primers M1SS and BC2_uni_R. As for the original processing: For normalization, 1 million high-quality reads, each with a distinct molecular identifier, were randomly selected from each sample. Reads with shared molecular identifiers were discarded instead of being binned into consensus sequences. MiTCR, with a Q25 quality threshold and the strictest error-elimination algorithm, was used for CDR3 identification, clonotype clustering and error correction. A nonparametric unseen species model with Euler transformation was used to estimate lower-bound total TCR beta diversity. The public reads were reprocessed in TCRdb via fastp at Q25 and MiXCR, keeping in-frame beta chains. Rows with a matching CDR3 protein are joined into one entry that keeps the most common DNA and genes. The V and J calls reflect TCRdb's pipeline rather than the authors' work. The sample data list under 700,000 distinct CDR3 sequences, and 24% of these were observed just once. Under 9% of the sample comes from the top ten.

Another study also made use of these data, one on T cells of mothers and their children. From that second study: Nine systemically healthy Caucasian individuals, comprising three mothers and their six children, were included as donors. cDNA synthesis consumed the entire amount of extracted RNA, loaded at approximately 1.4 ug RNA in each 15 ul reaction. In the second PCR, the M1S primer introduced both the sample barcodes and 2-4 random nucleotides. More than 8 million TCR beta CDR3 reads were obtained from each mother, and about 3 million reads were obtained from each child. In both related and unrelated pairs, thymic selection shapes the output of TCR recombination in a similar way, with inherited differences having only a minor effect. Normalized repertoire overlap was always slightly but never significantly higher in related than unrelated mother-child pairs. No persistent microchimeric T cell clones were detected, at a sensitivity of approximately 90 clones per million clonotypes. Deep NGS was used in the study to compare the TCR beta repertoires of mothers and children and to look for features that separate related mother-child pairs from unrelated individuals. The mean age was about 38 +/- 4 years for the mothers and around 10 +/- 4 years for the children. After adapter ligation with NEBNext reagents, the libraries were sequenced on Illumina HiSeq 2000 with 100+100 nt paired-end reads. Mother and child libraries were prepared a month apart and sequenced in separate runs to prevent cross-contamination. For each donor, between roughly 500,000 and 2,100,000 distinct TCR beta clonotypes were identified. Naive TCR beta clonotypes were estimated from low-frequency clonotypes matched to each donor's FACS-determined naive share, without sorting.

The rearrangement combines TRBV5-1 with TRBJ2-7; the best D guess is TRBD1, with 6 bases matching. This TCR came from a boy aged 10-17 years in good health. Sequenced: blood. The sequenced DNA is TGCGCCAGCAGCTTGGGAGGGGGTCAGGACGAGCAGTACTTC. This sequence encodes CASSLGGGQDEQYF.